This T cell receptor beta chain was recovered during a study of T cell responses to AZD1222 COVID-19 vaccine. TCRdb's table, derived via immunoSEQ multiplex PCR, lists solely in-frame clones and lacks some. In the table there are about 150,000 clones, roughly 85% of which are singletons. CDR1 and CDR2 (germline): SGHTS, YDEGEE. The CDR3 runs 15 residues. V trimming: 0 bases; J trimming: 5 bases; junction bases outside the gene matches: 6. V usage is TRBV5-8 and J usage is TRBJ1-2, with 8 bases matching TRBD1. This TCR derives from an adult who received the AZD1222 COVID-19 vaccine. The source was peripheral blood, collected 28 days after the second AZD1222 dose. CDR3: CASSLGLRGLYGYTF. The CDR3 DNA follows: TGTGCCAGCAGCTTGGGTCTCAGGGGGCTTTATGGCTACACCTTC.